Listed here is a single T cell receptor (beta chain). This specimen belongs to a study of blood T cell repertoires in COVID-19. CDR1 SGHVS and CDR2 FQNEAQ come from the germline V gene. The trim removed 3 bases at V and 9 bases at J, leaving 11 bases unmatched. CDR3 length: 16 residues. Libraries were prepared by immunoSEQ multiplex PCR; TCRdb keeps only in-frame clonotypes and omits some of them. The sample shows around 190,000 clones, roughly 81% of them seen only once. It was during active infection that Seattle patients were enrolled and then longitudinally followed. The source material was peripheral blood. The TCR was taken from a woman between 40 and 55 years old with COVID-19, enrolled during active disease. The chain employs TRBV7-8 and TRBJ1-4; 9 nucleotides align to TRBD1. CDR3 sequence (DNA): TGTGCCAGCAGCTTTAACAGCGGGACAGGGCAGAAAAAACTGTTTTTT. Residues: CASSFNSGTGQKKLFF.